The TCR beta chain under discussion was sequenced for a study of T cells in Graves' hyperthyroidism and ophthalmopathy. This clonotype has only a few counts. Researchers took RNA transcripts and amplified the TCR beta CDR3 regions from them. An initial round of RT-PCR targeting the TCR CDR3 relied on the HTBI primer set. From the multiplex PCR reads, TCRdb called clonotypes with MiXCR, one entry per CDR3 protein. The profile shows roughly 400,000 distinct CDR3 sequences, around a sixth of them singletons. Sample: blood. This receptor was identified in a woman aged 18 to 35 with Graves' hyperthyroidism that later progressed to Graves' ophthalmopathy.

Here the CDR3 reads CASSLSGDDTGELFF. The CDR3 region has the DNA TGTGCCAGCAGTTTATCAGGGGATGACACCGGGGAGCTGTTTTTT. J is TRBJ2-2 and V is TRBV27, with D maybe TRBD1 (5 bases). This CDR3 spans 15 amino acids. V was clipped by 0 bases and J by 3 bases, with 8 bases between them. Germline V gene data show CDR1 as MNHEY and CDR2 as SMNVEV (reference sequence).